This T cell receptor (beta chain) was retrieved from a study of a mutant IDH1 vaccine in newly diagnosed glioma. V was clipped by 7 bases and J by 3 bases, with 10 bases between them. CDR1 is LNHDA, CDR2 SQIVND, per germline (reference sequence). This CDR3 has 13 residues. Repertoires were generated with immunoSEQ multiplex PCR, while TCRdb's copy carries only in-frame clones and drops some. The sample contains some 95,000 clones, roughly 75% of which appear only once. Time point noted: baseline, week 1 (first vaccination visit). Documented treatment: pre-vaccination baseline after standard-of-care therapy.

The receptor's source is a man between 35 and 55 years old with glioma. The chain uses TRBV19 and TRBJ2-1, with unresolved D. Sequenced here: PBMCs, sampled from a glioma patient treated with radiotherapy, temozolomide or both. CDR3 loop: CASNENFYNEQFF. In nucleotides, the CDR3 is TGTGCCAGTAACGAGAACTTCTACAATGAGCAGTTCTTC.